One and the same sample provided the 22 T cell receptor beta chains below, sequenced in a study of T cells in Graves' hyperthyroidism and ophthalmopathy. Amplified TCR beta CDR3 regions came from RNA transcripts. The HTBI set primed first-round TCR CDR3 RT-PCR. One entry per CDR3 protein results from TCRdb running MiXCR on the multiplex PCR reads. The sample has almost 500,000 distinct CDR3 sequences, approximately 23% seen once. The material sequenced was blood. The receptors come from a woman between 70 and 85 years old with Graves' ophthalmopathy.

This clonotype was observed a few times. V gene TRBV6-1 combines with J gene TRBJ1-5; D is unresolved. The CDR3 is 13 residues long. Germline V gene lookup returns CDR1 MNHNS and CDR2 SASEGT. V dropped 3 bases and J dropped 4 bases, with 7 bases sitting between them. The CDR3: CASSEAANQPQHF. The DNA of the CDR3 is TGTGCCAGCAGTGAGGCAGCAAATCAGCCCCAGCATTTT.

The sample holds many counts of this clonotype. V and J are TRBV6-2 or TRBV6-3 and TRBJ1-5; D is unresolved. The CDR3 has 14 residues. The germline gives CDR1 MNHEY, CDR2 SVGEGT. V gave up 3 bases and J gave up 7 bases, with 13 bases separating them. This chain's CDR3 is CASSYGSGGQPQHF. In nucleotides, the CDR3 is TGTGCCAGCAGTTATGGATCGGGTGGACAGCCCCAGCATTTT.

A few counts support this clonotype. This chain uses TRBV7-2 with TRBJ2-7; tentative D call: TRBD2 (7 bases). This CDR3 has 15 amino acids. Trimming removed 5 bases at V and 5 bases at J, with 19 bases between. Germline V gene lookup returns CDR1 SGHTA and CDR2 FQGNSA. Here the CDR3 DNA reads TGTGCCAGCAGCAACCAGGGGCGGGAGAGCAACGAGCAGTACTTC. Amino acids: CASSNQGRESNEQYF. The full variable domain, in which reference TRBV7-2 and TRBJ2-7 provide the parts outside the CDR3, is GAGVSQSPSNKVTEKGKDVELRCDPISGHTALYWYRQSLGQGLEFLIYFQGNSAPDKSGLPSDRFSAERTGGSVSTLTIQRTQQEDSAVYLCASSNQGRESNEQYFGPGTRLTVT.

This clonotype appeared a few times. CDR3 nucleotides: TGCAGCGTTCGAAAGGGGCTGCGGGGCCAAGAGACCCAGTACTTC. It translates to CSVRKGLRGQETQYF. The chain joins TRBV29-1 to TRBJ2-5; tentatively, D is TRBD2 (6 bases). Per germline, CDR1 SQVTM and CDR2 ANQGSEA. Between the trimmed V and J ends, which lost 5 bases and 1 base, there was a span of 17 bases. The CDR3 covers 15 residues.

The V gene is TRBV29-1, the J gene TRBJ1-1, with no clear D. Trimming took off 4 bases at V and 4 bases at J, with 10 bases between the two ends. Germline V CDR1 and CDR2: SQVTM, ANQGSEA. The CDR3 length is 12 residues. CDR3 region: CSVAEGVTEAFF. The CDR3 region has the DNA TGCAGCGTTGCGGAAGGTGTCACTGAAGCTTTCTTT.

In this sample, this clonotype turned up many times. The chain is built from TRBV19 and TRBJ1-3; TRBD1 matches at 7 bases. CDR1 is LNHDA, CDR2 SQIVND, per germline (reference sequence). J gave up 9 bases and V 7 bases, and 6 bases lay outside the gene matches. The CDR3 loop spans 12 amino acids. CDR3 sequence: CASTGGRSTIYF. CDR3 nucleotide sequence: TGTGCCAGTACAGGGGGACGGAGCACCATATATTTT.

This clonotype was detected a few times. The rearrangement joins TRBV24-1 to TRBJ2-2; 10 bases map to TRBD2. This CDR3 comprises 16 residues. V gave up 4 bases and J gave up 5 bases; unmatched junction bases: 6. CDR1 KGHDR and CDR2 SFDVKD come from the germline V gene. The CDR3 loop reads CATSDRAGGGTGELFF. The CDR3 DNA reads TGTGCCACCAGTGACCGAGCGGGAGGGGGGACCGGGGAGCTGTTTTTT.

The V call is TRBV18, the J call TRBJ1-2; D is perhaps TRBD1 (6 bases). The germline CDR1 and CDR2 sequences are KGHSH and LQKENI. The CDR3 length is 13 residues. V dropped 4 bases and J dropped 8 bases, with 14 bases sitting between them. The CDR3 DNA follows: TGTGCCAGCTCACTCCGGACAGATCGAGGCTACACCTTC. It specifies CASSLRTDRGYTF.

This clonotype was counted only a few times. The rearrangement uses TRBV12-3 or TRBV12-4 and TRBJ2-1, with D tentatively TRBD2 (5 bases). V dropped 7 bases and J dropped 1 base, with 14 bases sitting between them. The CDR3 contains 15 residues. CDR3 loop: CASTTDYQSYNEQFF. CDR3 DNA: TGTGCCAGCACCACTGACTACCAGTCCTACAATGAGCAGTTCTTC.

This clonotype was detected many times. The CDR3 loop reads CASRAGAGVGGEQYF. CDR3 sequence (DNA): TGTGCCAGCAGGGCGGGAGCGGGAGTGGGTGGCGAGCAGTACTTC. The rearrangement joins TRBV6-1 to TRBJ2-7, with 8 positions matching TRBD2. CDR1 MNHNS and CDR2 SASEGT come from the germline V gene. V lost 6 bases to trimming and J lost 6 bases; unmatched junction nucleotides: 13. This CDR3 spans 15 amino acids.

The chain links TRBV18 to TRBJ2-6, with D hard to call. Trimming took off 3 bases at V and 0 bases at J, with 6 bases between the two ends. The germline gives CDR1 KGHSH, CDR2 LQKENI. This CDR3 has 15 residues. CDR3 sequence (DNA): TGTGCCAGCTCACCGTCTATCTCTGGGGCCAACGTCCTGACTTTC. It translates to CASSPSISGANVLTF.

This clonotype was counted ten times or more. The V and J genes are TRBV6-1 and TRBJ2-5; the D gene could be TRBD1 or TRBD2 (5 bases each). V lost 1 base and J lost 4, with 16 bases in between. The CDR3 sequence is 16 residues long. Per germline, CDR1 MNHNS and CDR2 SASEGT. CDR3 coding DNA: TGTGCCAGCAGTGAAGGGGACGGGCACCTTCGAGAGACCCAGTACTTC. It specifies CASSEGDGHLRETQYF.

This chain connects TRBV7-9 to TRBJ2-7; D might be TRBD1 (6 bases). Germline V gene data show CDR1 as SEHNR and CDR2 as FQNEAQ (reference sequence). The CDR3 consists of 14 residues. V was trimmed by 2 bases and J by 3 bases, leaving 11 bases between them. CDR3 loop: CASSLLDSYYEQYF. The CDR3 coding sequence is TGTGCCAGCAGCTTATTGGACAGCTACTACGAGCAGTACTTC. Using reference TRBV7-9 and TRBJ2-7 for the parts outside the CDR3, the full variable domain is DTGVSQNPRHKITKRGQNVTFRCDPISEHNRLYWYRQTLGQGPEFLTYFQNEAQLEKSRLLSDRFSAERPKGSFSTLEIQRTEQGDSAMYLCASSLLDSYYEQYFGPGTRLTVT.

This clonotype has just a few counts. This chain joins TRBV19 and TRBJ2-2, with D perhaps matching TRBD1 (6 bases). The germline V gene has CDR1 LNHDA and CDR2 SQIVND (reference sequence). The V and J ends lost 9 bases and 2 bases respectively, with 10 bases between them. The CDR3 length is 13 residues. CDR3 loop: CASWDTNTGELFF. In DNA form, the CDR3 reads TGTGCCAGCTGGGACACAAACACCGGGGAGCTGTTTTTT. The variable domain in full, with the rest retrieved from reference TRBV19 and TRBJ2-2, is DGGITQSPKYLFRKEGQNVTLSCEQNLNHDAMYWYRQDPGQGLRLIYYSQIVNDFQKGDIAEGYSVSREKKESFPLTVTSAQKNPTAFYLCASWDTNTGELFFGEGSRLTVL.

This clonotype was observed once. A much more abundant neighbour one base away suggests this may be a read error. The chain is built from TRBV2 and TRBJ2-7; possible D gene TRBD1, 5 bases. The germline V gene encodes CDR1 SNHLY and CDR2 FYNNEI. With 8 bases removed from V and 5 bases from J, the gap between germline ends came to 22 bases. The CDR3 has 15 residues. CDR3 DNA: TGTGCCAGCGAAGAAGGTGGGGCAGCACGCGACGAGCAGTACTTC. This codes for CASEEGGAARDEQYF.

V is TRBV5-1 and J is TRBJ1-1; D gene unclear. The CDR3 consists of 15 residues. Between the trimmed V and J ends, which lost 4 bases and 0 bases, there was a span of 13 bases. Germline V gene sequence: CDR1 SGHRS, CDR2 YFSETQ. The CDR3 reads CASSPEGEMNTEAFF. The CDR3 DNA reads TGCGCCAGCAGCCCGGAGGGAGAAATGAACACTGAAGCTTTCTTT.

The V gene is TRBV6-2 or TRBV6-3, the J gene TRBJ2-3; D is perhaps TRBD2 (6 bases). Looked up from germline, CDR1 is MNHEY and CDR2 is SVGEGT. The CDR3 extends over 16 amino acids. V was cut by 6 bases and J by 1 base, with 17 bases left in between. DNA of the CDR3: TGTGCCAGCAGGCGTACCGGGGGTGGAGGCACAGATACGCAGTATTTT. Translation: CASRRTGGGGTDTQYF.

The rearrangement links TRBV19 to TRBJ2-7, with D unresolved. Trimming stripped 1 base from V and 0 bases from J, with 13 bases between. Looked up from germline, CDR1 is LNHDA and CDR2 is SQIVND (reference sequence). This CDR3 is 16 amino acids long. The DNA for the CDR3 is TGTGCCAGTAGTATAGTGGTTCGGACGGGCTCCTACGAGCAGTACTTC. Its translation: CASSIVVRTGSYEQYF.

The chain links TRBV20-1 to TRBJ2-5; TRBD1 is a possible D gene (6 bases). This CDR3 contains 14 residues. Per the germline V gene, CDR1 is DFQATT and CDR2 is SNEGSKA (reference sequence). V was cut by 0 bases and J by 1 base, with 9 bases left in between. Here the CDR3 reads CSARDQQGQETQYF. In DNA, the CDR3 is TGCAGTGCTAGAGATCAACAGGGCCAAGAGACCCAGTACTTC.

This chain uses TRBV12-3 or TRBV12-4 with TRBJ2-7; the D is unclear. Trimming left V 2 bases short and J 2 bases short, with 10 bases between. This CDR3 is 14 amino acids long. The CDR3 sequence is CASSLFLETYEQYF. In DNA, the CDR3 is TGTGCCAGCAGTTTATTCCTTGAGACCTACGAGCAGTACTTC.

This clonotype has just a few counts. The gene calls are TRBV3-1 and TRBJ1-2, with TRBD1 identical over 10 bases. There are 16 residues in the CDR3. Trimming took 4 bases from V and 8 from J; bases not matched to a gene: 13. CDR1 is LGHDT and CDR2 is YNNKEL in the germline V gene (reference sequence). The CDR3 is CASSPRPETGGTGYTF. CDR3 nucleotide sequence: TGTGCCAGCAGCCCACGACCTGAGACAGGGGGCACGGGCTACACCTTC.

This clonotype was found many times. V and J are TRBV6-2 or TRBV6-3 and TRBJ1-1; no definite D call. The germline V and J ends were trimmed by 0 bases and 4 bases, with 12 bases remaining between them. This CDR3 spans 15 amino acids. Germline loops: CDR1 MNHEY, CDR2 SVGEGT. The CDR3 DNA reads TGTGCCAGCAGTTACTCGATTAAAGTCCGCACTGAAGCTTTCTTT. As protein: CASSYSIKVRTEAFF.